This TCR beta chain was recorded in a study of shared T cell receptors in the human thymus. The V segment lost 2 bases and the J segment 6 bases; nucleotides outside the gene matches: 5. The CDR3 loop spans 15 amino acids. The germline V gene has CDR1 KGHSH and CDR2 LQKENI. The assay was immunoSEQ multiplex PCR, and TCRdb's table has in-frame clones only and misses some. This table has 600,000 to 900,000 clones, 70% to 90% appearing once. This sample was shared with a second study, whose subject was human thymus T cells. As reported in that work: Thymic samples were excised during corrective heart operations.

The chain recombines TRBV18 with TRBJ1-2; TRBD1 matches 11 bases. The TCR sequence derives from a girl younger than two with a congenital heart defect. The sequencing input was thymocytes. CDR3 nucleotide sequence: TGTGCCAGCTCACCAACGCGGGACAGGGGGAATGGCTACACCTTC. Residues: CASSPTRDRGNGYTF.